This TCR beta chain derives from a study of blood T cell repertoires in COVID-19. The CDR3 consists of 15 residues. V gave up 3 bases and J gave up 2 bases; unmatched junction bases: 4. The germline gives CDR1 KGHSH, CDR2 LQKENI. Profiled with immunoSEQ multiplex PCR; TCRdb holds only in-frame clones, not every one. The table lists tens of thousands of clones, roughly 90% of them singletons. The gene calls are TRBV18 and TRBJ2-1; 7 bases agree with TRBD1. The source material was peripheral blood. This TCR derives from a woman in her sixties or seventies with acute or convalescent COVID-19. The CDR3 loop reads CASSPAQGAYNEQFF. CDR3 DNA sequence: TGTGCCAGCTCACCGGCCCAGGGGGCCTACAATGAGCAGTTCTTC. Complete variable domain (other parts from reference TRBV18 and TRBJ2-1): NAGVMQNPRHLVRRRGQEARLRCSPMKGHSHVYWYRQLPEEGLKFMVYLQKENIIDESGMPKERFSAEFPKEGPSILRIQQVVRGDSAAYFCASSPAQGAYNEQFFGPGTRLTVL.